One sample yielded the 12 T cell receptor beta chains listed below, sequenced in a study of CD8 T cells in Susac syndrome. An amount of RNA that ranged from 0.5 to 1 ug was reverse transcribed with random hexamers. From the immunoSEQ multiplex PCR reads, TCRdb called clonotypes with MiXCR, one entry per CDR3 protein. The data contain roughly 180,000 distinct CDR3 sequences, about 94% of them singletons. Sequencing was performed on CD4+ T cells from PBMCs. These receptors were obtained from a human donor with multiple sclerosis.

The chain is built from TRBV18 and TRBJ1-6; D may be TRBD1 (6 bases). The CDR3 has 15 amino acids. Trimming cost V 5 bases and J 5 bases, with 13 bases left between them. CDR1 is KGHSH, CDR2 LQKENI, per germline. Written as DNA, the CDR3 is TGTGCCAGCTCAGACAGGCCCTCTGATAATTCACCCCTCCACTTT. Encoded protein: CASSDRPSDNSPLHF.

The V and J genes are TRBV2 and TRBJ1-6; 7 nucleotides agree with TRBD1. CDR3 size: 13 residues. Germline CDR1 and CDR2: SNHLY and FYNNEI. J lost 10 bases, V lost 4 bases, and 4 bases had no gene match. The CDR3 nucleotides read TGTGCCAGCAGTGGTCGGACAGGCTCACCCCTCCACTTT. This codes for CASSGRTGSPLHF.

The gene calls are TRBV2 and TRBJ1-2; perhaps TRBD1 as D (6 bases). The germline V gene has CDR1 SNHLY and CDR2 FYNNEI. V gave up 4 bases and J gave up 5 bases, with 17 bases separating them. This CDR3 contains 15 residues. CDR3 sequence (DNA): TGTGCCAGCAGTGGGCGGCCAGGGGCAGTTTATGGCTACACCTTC. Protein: CASSGRPGAVYGYTF.

The CDR3 here is CASRLPIAGKNIQYF. DNA of the CDR3: TGTGCCAGCAGGTTACCTATAGCGGGCAAAAACATTCAGTACTTC. The genes are TRBV11-2 and TRBJ2-4, with TRBD2 matching 7 bases. Trimming took 6 bases from V and 3 from J; bases not matched to a gene: 8. Per germline, CDR1 SGHAT and CDR2 FQNNGV. The CDR3 is 15 amino acids.

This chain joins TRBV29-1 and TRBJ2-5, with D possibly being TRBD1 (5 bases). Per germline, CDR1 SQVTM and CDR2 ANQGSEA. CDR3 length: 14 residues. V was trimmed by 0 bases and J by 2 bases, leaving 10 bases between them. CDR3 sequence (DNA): TGCAGCGTTGAAGATTGGGCAGGGCAAGAGACCCAGTACTTC. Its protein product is CSVEDWAGQETQYF.

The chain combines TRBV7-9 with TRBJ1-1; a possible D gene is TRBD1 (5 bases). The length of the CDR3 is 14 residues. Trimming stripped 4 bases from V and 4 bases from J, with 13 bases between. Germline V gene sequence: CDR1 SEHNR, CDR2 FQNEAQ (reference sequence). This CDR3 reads CASSSQGGSTEAFF. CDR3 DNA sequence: TGTGCCAGCAGCTCTCAGGGTGGGAGCACTGAAGCTTTCTTT.

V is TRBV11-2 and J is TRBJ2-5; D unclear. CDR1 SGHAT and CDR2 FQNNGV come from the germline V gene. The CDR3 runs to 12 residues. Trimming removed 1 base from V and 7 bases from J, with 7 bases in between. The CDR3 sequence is CASSLGRGTQYF. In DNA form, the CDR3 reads TGTGCCAGCAGCTTAGGGCGCGGGACCCAGTACTTC.

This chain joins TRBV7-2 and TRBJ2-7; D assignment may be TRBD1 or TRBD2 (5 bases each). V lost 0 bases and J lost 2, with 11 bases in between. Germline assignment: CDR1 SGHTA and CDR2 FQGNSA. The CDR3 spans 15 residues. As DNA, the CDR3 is TGTGCCAGCAGCTTAGCTTCGGGGCAGGCCTACGAGCAGTACTTC. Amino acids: CASSLASGQAYEQYF.

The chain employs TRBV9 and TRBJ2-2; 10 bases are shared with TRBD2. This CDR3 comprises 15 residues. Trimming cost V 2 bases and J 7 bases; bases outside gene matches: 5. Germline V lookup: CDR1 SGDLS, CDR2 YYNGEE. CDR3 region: CASSVGTSAGGELFF. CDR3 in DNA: TGTGCCAGCAGCGTCGGGACTAGCGCCGGCGGGGAGCTGTTTTTT.

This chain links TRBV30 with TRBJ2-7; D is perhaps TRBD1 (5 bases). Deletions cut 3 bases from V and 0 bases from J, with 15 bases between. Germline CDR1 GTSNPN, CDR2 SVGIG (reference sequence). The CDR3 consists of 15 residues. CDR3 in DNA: TGTGCCTGGAGCGGAAGGGGAACAATCTCCTACGAGCAGTACTTC. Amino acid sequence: CAWSGRGTISYEQYF.

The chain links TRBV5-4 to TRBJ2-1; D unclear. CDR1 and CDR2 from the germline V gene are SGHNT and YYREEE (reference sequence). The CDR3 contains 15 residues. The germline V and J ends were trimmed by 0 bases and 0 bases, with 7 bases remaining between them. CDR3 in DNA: TGTGCCAGCAGCTTGGACTCCCACTCCTACAATGAGCAGTTCTTC. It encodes CASSLDSHSYNEQFF.

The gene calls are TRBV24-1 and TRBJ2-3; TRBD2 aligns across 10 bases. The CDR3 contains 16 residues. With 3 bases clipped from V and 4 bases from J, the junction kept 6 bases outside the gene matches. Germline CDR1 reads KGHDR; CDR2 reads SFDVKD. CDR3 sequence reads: CATSDPSSGSSDTQYF. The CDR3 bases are TGTGCCACCAGTGATCCCTCTAGCGGGAGTTCAGATACGCAGTATTTT.